The T cell receptor (beta chain) described here comes from a study of control samples from healthy donors and cancer patients (dated by TCRdb to 2020 to 2022). The germline V and J ends show losses of 6 bases and 8 bases respectively, and no gene match explains 6 bases of the junction. The CDR3 runs 12 residues from the cysteine to the phenylalanine. Left in the record is the CDR3 DNA by itself, 36 bases read in frame from the first base. The germline V gene specifies SNHLY as CDR1 and FYNNEI as CDR2. The method behind the library was the immunoSEQ multiplex PCR assay. TCRdb re-hosts the immuneACCESS table, in-frame sequences only. Its copies lack some clones; in the studies checked, an unresolved V gene accounts for under half of them, and the cause for the rest is not known. The sample table holds around 76,000 clones, of which around 94% were seen once. 6.2% of the sample is held by the ten biggest clonotypes.

With regard to this clone: The antigen it binds to is not known. No much larger clonotype is one base removed from it; base qualities were not supplied.

Sequencing input: blood. The V gene is TRBV2 and the J gene is TRBJ1-2, with 7 junctional bases fitting TRBD1. The clonotype originates from a woman between 40 and 55 years old in good health. The DNA sequence reads TGTGCCAGCAGGACCGGGACAGAGGGCTACACCTTC. It encodes CASRTGTEGYTF.